The clone carrying this TCR beta chain was detected only once. This sample is part of a study of T cell responses to AZD1222 COVID-19 vaccine. Method: immunoSEQ multiplex PCR; TCRdb's copy keeps in-frame clones and lacks some. The sample has under 80,000 clones; approximately 80% are singletons. Per the germline V gene, CDR1 is KGHSH and CDR2 is LQKENI. The CDR3 loop spans 13 amino acids. Trimming left V 6 bases short and J 1 base short, with 9 bases between. Sequenced material: peripheral blood, taken on day 0 of AZD1222 vaccination. This receptor was identified in an adult in good health. The chain joins TRBV18 to TRBJ1-1; D uncertain. CDR3 residues: CASSVRSNTEAFF. Here the CDR3 DNA reads TGTGCCAGCTCGGTCAGGTCGAACACTGAAGCTTTCTTT.